This entry describes one T cell receptor beta chain. During its preparation, the TCRbeta library received unique molecular identifiers. TCRdb used MiXCR to reprocess the PCR reads, holding one entry per CDR3 protein. The sample carries 500,000 to 750,000 distinct CDR3 sequences, 10% to 15% recorded once. Losses at the gene ends were 0 bases for V and 6 bases for J; bases not matched to a gene: 3. CDR3 length: 15 residues. The germline gives CDR1 ENHRY, CDR2 SYGVKD. These data belong to a study of T-cell reconstitution after alpha-beta-depleted transplantation in children. This clonotype originated in a male patient younger than 18 who had a stem cell transplant for acute myeloid leukemia, so the T cells may come from the graft donor. The sample here was PBMCs, mostly from graft donor cells, taken 360 days after TCRalphabeta/CD19-depleted stem cell transplant. The chain employs TRBV10-3 and TRBJ2-1, with TRBD2 identical over 9 bases. The CDR3 region is CAISESLAGFNEQFF. The CDR3 DNA follows: TGTGCCATCAGTGAGTCTCTAGCGGGGTTCAATGAGCAGTTCTTC.